What follows are 25 T cell receptor beta chains derived from one specimen sequenced in a study of sequential checkpoint blockade in melanoma (dated by TCRdb to the late 2010s). To prepare the library, the immunoSEQ multiplex PCR assay was applied. TCRdb re-hosts the immuneACCESS table, in-frame sequences only. Its copies lack some clones; in the studies checked, an unresolved V gene accounts for under half of them, and the cause for the rest is not known. The table for this sample lists fewer than 30,000 clones; roughly 80% of them were counted only once. Approximately 12% of the sample is taken by the ten largest. The sample's treatment or condition label, decoded: randomized to nivolumab then ipilimumab (arm A) or the reverse (arm B). The sample in question was CD8+ T cells sorted from blood (inferred from file names), obtained from a patient given nivolumab and ipilimumab in sequence. These TCRs come from a human donor with melanoma.

The rearrangement links TRBV28 to TRBJ2-7; the match to TRBD1 covers 7 bases. The V and J ends lost 7 bases and 7 bases, in that order; junction bases with no gene match: 7. In germline, CDR1 is MDHEN, CDR2 SYDVKM. The CDR3 contains 12 residues. The CDR3 DNA is TGTGCCAGCACCCTGGACAGGCGAGAGCAGTACTTC. This encodes CASTLDRREQYF.

This chain uses TRBV4-1 with TRBJ2-5; possible D gene TRBD1, 6 bases. Trimming cost V 0 bases and J 7 bases, with 18 bases left between them. Germline V gives CDR1 MGHRA, CDR2 YSYEKL. This CDR3 spans 16 amino acids. DNA for the CDR3: TGCGCCAGCAGCCAAGATCCTTTGGACAGCAGCCGGACCCAGTACTTC. It encodes CASSQDPLDSSRTQYF.

This chain uses TRBV9 with TRBJ2-7, with a possible D match to TRBD2 (6 bases). The CDR3 contains 12 residues. Germline V gives CDR1 SGDLS, CDR2 YYNGEE. Trimming left V 4 bases short and J 5 bases short, with 10 bases between. The CDR3 DNA follows: TGTGCCAGCAGCCCGGGGGTCAACGAGCAGTACTTC. It translates to CASSPGVNEQYF.

The chain links TRBV30 to TRBJ1-1, with 11 positions matching TRBD1. V lost 5 bases, J lost 4 bases, and 6 bases stayed unmatched. The CDR3 has 14 amino acids. In germline, CDR1 is GTSNPN, CDR2 SVGIG (reference sequence). This CDR3 is CAWGWGQGVTEAFF. Written as DNA, the CDR3 is TGTGCCTGGGGGTGGGGACAGGGGGTCACTGAAGCTTTCTTT.

The chain is built from TRBV28 and TRBJ1-2, with D possibly TRBD1 on 5 matching bases. The V gene's germline CDR1 is MDHEN and CDR2 SYDVKM. Trimming removed 3 bases at V and 6 bases at J, with 20 bases between. This CDR3 is built from 16 residues. The CDR3 nucleotides read TGTGCCAGCAGTTTGTCGCGGGACGGGGCGAGGCATGGCTACACCTTC. The encoded protein is CASSLSRDGARHGYTF.

The J gene is TRBJ1-2, the V gene TRBV5-1, with 8 bases matching TRBD1. There are 14 residues in the CDR3. Germline values: CDR1 SGHRS, CDR2 YFSETQ. J was trimmed by 4 bases and V by 7 bases; bases with no gene match: 9. The CDR3 loop reads CASQDRESRYGYTF. CDR3 bases: TGCGCCAGCCAGGACAGGGAGTCGCGCTATGGCTACACCTTC.

CDR3: CASSLEAPGEQYF. CDR3 bases: TGTGCCAGTAGTTTGGAAGCCCCGGGGGAGCAGTACTTC. This sequence joins TRBV19 and TRBJ2-7; possibly TRBD2 for D (5 bases). Germline V gene lookup returns CDR1 LNHDA and CDR2 SQIVND (reference sequence). The V end was cut by 5 bases, the J end by 7 bases, with 15 bases between. This CDR3 region has 13 residues.

This chain's CDR3 is CASSDRGGNTGELFF. DNA of the CDR3: TGTGCCAGCAGTGACCGGGGGGGGAACACCGGGGAGCTGTTTTTT. The J gene is TRBJ2-2, the V gene TRBV27, with 8 bases that match TRBD2. This CDR3 contains 15 residues. J gave up 1 base and V 5 bases, and 3 bases lay outside the gene matches. Germline V CDR1 and CDR2: MNHEY, SMNVEV (reference sequence).

This clone was detected only a few times. J is TRBJ2-2 and V is TRBV5-1, with D possibly TRBD1 on 6 matching bases. V was cut by 3 bases and J by 7 bases, with 19 bases left in between. CDR3 length equals 16 residues. The V gene's germline CDR1 is SGHRS and CDR2 YFSETQ. The CDR3 DNA follows: TGCGCCAGCAGCTCCTCCGGGACACACGGGGACGGGGAGCTGTTTTTT. Translating it yields CASSSSGTHGDGELFF.

V and J are TRBV5-5 and TRBJ2-7; 7 positions agree with TRBD1. V lost 2 bases, J lost 0 bases, and 2 bases stayed unmatched. Germline assignment: CDR1 SGHKS and CDR2 YYEKEE (reference sequence). This CDR3 has 14 residues. The CDR3 DNA sequence: TGTGCCAGCAGCTTCTGGGACAGCTCCTACGAGCAGTACTTC. Its translation: CASSFWDSSYEQYF.

The CDR3 DNA reads TGTGCCAGCATACGGACAGAGATCCTCTACGAGCAGTACTTC. Translated, it gives CASIRTEILYEQYF. J is TRBJ2-7 and V is TRBV2; possibly TRBD1 for D (6 bases). Germline-derived CDR1 and CDR2 are SNHLY and FYNNEI. There are 14 residues in the CDR3. The V end was cut by 7 bases, the J end by 3 bases, with 16 bases between.

This clone was seen just once. The chain has TRBV23-1 and TRBJ2-3; D is perhaps TRBD1 (5 bases). TRBV23-1 is noted as an ORF with a role that remains uncertain. V shed 0 bases and J shed 2 bases, with 18 bases lying between them. The CDR3 is 18 amino acids. CDR3 sequence reads: CASSQSSQAPGDTDTQYF. The CDR3 DNA sequence: TGCGCCAGCAGTCAATCCTCACAGGCCCCCGGAGACACAGATACGCAGTATTTT.

The chain is built from TRBV5-1 and TRBJ1-2; D may be TRBD1 (6 bases). CDR3 size: 13 residues. V gave up 0 bases and J gave up 7 bases, with 10 bases separating them. Germline lookup yields CDR1 SGHRS and CDR2 YFSETQ. Written as DNA, the CDR3 is TGCGCCAGCAGCTTGGACAGGGAAAGTGGCTACACCTTC. It is translated as CASSLDRESGYTF.

Turning to this clone: The sample carries other DNA sequences with the same CDR3. This chain connects TRBV27 to TRBJ2-7, with D possibly matching TRBD1 (6 bases). Germline CDR1 is MNHEY and CDR2 is SMNVEV (reference sequence). V gave up 0 bases and J gave up 4 bases, with 10 bases separating them. This CDR3 comprises 14 residues. In nucleotides, the CDR3 is TGTGCCAGCAGTTTATCTGGCAGGGGTTACGAGCAGTACTTC. It translates to CASSLSGRGYEQYF.

This clone was picked up one time. The chain uses TRBV29-1 and TRBJ2-7; D possibly corresponds to TRBD1 (5 bases). The CDR3 is 14 residues long. Trimming cost V 4 bases and J 3 bases, with 16 bases left between them. Germline V CDR1 and CDR2: SQVTM, ANQGSEA. CDR3 protein: CSVVLAGRDYEQYF. CDR3 coding DNA: TGCAGCGTTGTACTGGCAGGGCGAGACTACGAGCAGTACTTC.

The CDR3 DNA reads as TGCGCCAGCAGTAGGGAGAACTACAATGAGCAGTTCTTC. Translating it yields CASSRENYNEQFF. The rearrangement links TRBV5-1 to TRBJ2-1; possible D gene TRBD2, 5 bases. The CDR3 totals 13 residues. Deletions cut 5 bases from V and 3 bases from J, with 9 bases between. Germline CDR1 and CDR2: SGHRS and YFSETQ.

V gene TRBV4-1 combines with J gene TRBJ1-1; 9 bases are a match to TRBD1. Germline lookup yields CDR1 MGHRA and CDR2 YSYEKL. The CDR3 loop spans 16 amino acids. The V gene end was trimmed by 1 base and the J gene end by 3 bases; junction bases not matched to a gene: 6. The CDR3 DNA reads TGCGCCAGCAGCCAAGCCGGACAGGGGCTGGACACTGAAGCTTTCTTT. It codes for CASSQAGQGLDTEAFF.

This clone was seen only once. The rearrangement uses TRBV29-1 and TRBJ2-3; D may be TRBD2 (6 bases). V lost 1 base and J 5 bases, leaving 13 bases between the germline ends. The CDR3 sequence is 14 residues long. Germline V CDR1 and CDR2: SQVTM, ANQGSEA. CDR3 in DNA: TGCAGCGTTGAAGGGTTAGGGCGGGAAGATACGCAGTATTTT. Its translation is CSVEGLGREDTQYF.

The chain recombines TRBV19 with TRBJ2-1, with D perhaps TRBD2 (5 bases). The ends were cut back, 6 bases at V and 0 bases at J, with 9 bases in the middle. This CDR3 has 14 amino acids. The germline V gene encodes CDR1 LNHDA and CDR2 SQIVND (reference sequence). CDR3 sequence: CASSEGGSYNEQFF. The DNA for the CDR3 is TGTGCCAGTAGCGAGGGTGGCTCCTACAATGAGCAGTTCTTC.

The chain is built from TRBV13 and TRBJ2-7, with 11 bases matching TRBD2. V lost 4 bases, J lost 0 bases, and 8 bases stayed unmatched. CDR3 length: 17 residues. The germline V gene encodes CDR1 PRHDT and CDR2 FYEKMQ (reference sequence). Written as DNA, the CDR3 is TGTGCCAGCAGCTCGCTTCCCGGGACTAGCGGCTCCTACGAGCAGTACTTC. Translation: CASSSLPGTSGSYEQYF.

The rearrangement uses TRBV7-9 and TRBJ2-2, with D perhaps TRBD2 (5 bases). Per the germline V gene, CDR1 is SEHNR and CDR2 is FQNEAQ (reference sequence). CDR3 length: 14 amino acids. V was trimmed by 3 bases and J by 2 bases, leaving 7 bases between them. The CDR3 here is CASSLRENTGELFF. Written as DNA, the CDR3 is TGTGCCAGCAGCTTGAGGGAAAACACCGGGGAGCTGTTTTTT.

The chain uses TRBV5-8 and TRBJ2-1; TRBD2 might be the D (5 bases). Germline lookup yields CDR1 SGHTS and CDR2 YDEGEE. V dropped 9 bases and J dropped 6 bases, with 19 bases sitting between them. This CDR3 comprises 14 residues. The CDR3 loop reads CATTPRGLINEQFF. The CDR3 DNA is TGTGCCACCACACCCCGAGGACTTATCAATGAGCAGTTCTTC.

The chain uses TRBV1 and TRBJ2-2; whether TRBD1, the table's D call, matches the DNA was not checked. TRBV1 is annotated as a pseudogene. CDR3 length equals 19 residues. In DNA form, the CDR3 reads TGCACCAGCAGCCAAGATCTCTCTAGGACAGGGGCCAACACCGGGGAGCTGTTTTTT. Its translation is CTSSQDLSRTGANTGELFF.

This clone was seen only a few times. Other DNA sequences in this sample translate to the same CDR3. The chain links TRBV19 to TRBJ1-5, with 7 bases lining up with TRBD1. CDR1 LNHDA and CDR2 SQIVND come from the germline V gene (reference sequence). V trimming: 9 bases; J trimming: 0 bases; junction bases outside the gene matches: 5. This CDR3 has 14 amino acids. CDR3 residues: CASRQGYSNQPQHF. CDR3 DNA: TGTGCCAGCCGACAGGGATATAGCAATCAGCCCCAGCATTTT.

The chain uses TRBV6-5 and TRBJ1-1; D is unclear. Germline lookup yields CDR1 MNHEY and CDR2 SVGAGI. The CDR3 runs to 14 residues. V gave up 0 bases and J gave up 3 bases, with 8 bases separating them. Here the CDR3 DNA reads TGTGCCAGCAGTTACTCGAGAGTACACACTGAAGCTTTCTTT. Its translation is CASSYSRVHTEAFF.